Given below is one T cell receptor (beta chain) in context. Its antigen is not known. Reverse transcription of all isolated RNA meant that expressed TCRB transcripts were sequenced. Sequencing was performed with immunoSEQ multiplex PCR; in TCRdb, only in-frame clones are kept and a portion is missing. The sample yields approximately 730,000 clones, around 15% seen once. These data are taken from a study of beta chain features in type 1 diabetes. CDR3 length equals 15 residues. The V gene's germline CDR1 is LGHNA and CDR2 YNFKEQ. Trimming removed 1 base at V and 5 bases at J, with 12 bases between. The study's findings and limits: Moderate but significant shortening of TCRB CDR3s was recorded in all four CD4+ subsets from Type 1 diabetes patients. Patients showed naive, central memory and Treg TCRB repertoires that appeared more similar than those of healthy donors. VDJ junctions in type 1 diabetes patients carried more deletions and fewer insertions. In these data, an HLA type influence on TCRB rearrangement remained unresolved.

Sequenced material: naive CD4+ T cells from blood. The V call is TRBV4-2, the J call TRBJ1-5, with D possibly being TRBD1 (6 bases). The sequence derives from a man younger than 35 with type 1 diabetes. CDR3 sequence: CASSQVLAGDQPQHF. The CDR3 region has the DNA TGTGCCAGCAGCCAAGTTCTGGCAGGGGATCAGCCCCAGCATTTT.